Each of the 2 T cell receptor beta chains below was sequenced from the same sample in a study of blood T cell repertoires in COVID-19. The table came from immunoSEQ multiplex PCR; TCRdb's copy has only in-frame clones and leaves some out. The sample has approximately 310,000 clones, approximately 87% seen once. Sequencing was performed on peripheral blood. The source is a woman aged 45-60 years who had recovered from COVID-19.

The chain uses TRBV2 and TRBJ2-3; the D gene is possibly TRBD2 (10 bases). CDR1 and CDR2 from the germline V gene are SNHLY and FYNNEI. The CDR3 runs 19 residues. V was trimmed by 7 bases and J by 1 base, leaving 27 bases between them. CDR3 DNA sequence: TGTGCCAGCACCCCGGGACAGGGACGAACTAGCGGGGGCACAGATACGCAGTATTTT. This translates into CASTPGQGRTSGGTDTQYF.

This chain uses TRBV9 with TRBJ2-1; 8 bases align to TRBD1. The CDR3 totals 13 residues. V shed 3 bases, J shed 9 bases, and the junction held 5 bases outside the gene matches. CDR1 and CDR2 (germline): SGDLS, YYNGEE. The CDR3 nucleotides read TGTGCCAGCAGCGCGTGGACAGGGTCTGAGCAGTTCTTC. This codes for CASSAWTGSEQFF.